This T cell receptor beta chain comes out of a study of blood T cell repertoires in COVID-19. At the level of the study: The United States, Italy and Spain supplied acute and convalescent COVID-19 samples. The analysed material was cDNA or gDNA that came from T cells, B-cell-depleted T cells, or PBMCs.

Germline V gene lookup returns CDR1 SGDLS and CDR2 YYNGEE. The CDR3 extends over 12 amino acids. V was trimmed by 5 bases and J by 6 bases, leaving 10 bases between them. Original handling: The assay estimated nucleated cells by amplifying reference gene primers. Clones were sequenced by immunoSEQ multiplex PCR, and TCRdb holds only the in-frame ones, with some missing. V and J calls and clone size are those listed in that table; D and trimming were worked out from the DNA. This table holds some 160,000 clones, around 89% found once. V is TRBV9 and J is TRBJ2-3, with unresolved D. This clonotype was sampled from a woman aged 60-75 years with active COVID-19. The sequenced material came from peripheral blood. For the CDR3, the DNA is TGTGCCAGCAGTGACCTGGGCGATACGCAGTATTTT. Amino acids: CASSDLGDTQYF.